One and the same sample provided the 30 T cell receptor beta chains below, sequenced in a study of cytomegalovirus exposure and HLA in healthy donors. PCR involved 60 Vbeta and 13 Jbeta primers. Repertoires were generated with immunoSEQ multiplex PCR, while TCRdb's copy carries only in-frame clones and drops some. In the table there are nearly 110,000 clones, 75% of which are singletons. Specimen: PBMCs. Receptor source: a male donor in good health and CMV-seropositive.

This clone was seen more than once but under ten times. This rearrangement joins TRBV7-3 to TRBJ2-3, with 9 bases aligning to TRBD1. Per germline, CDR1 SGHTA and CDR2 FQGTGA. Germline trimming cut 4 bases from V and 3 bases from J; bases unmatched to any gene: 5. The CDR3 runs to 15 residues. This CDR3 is CASSSQGAGTDTQYF. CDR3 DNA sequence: TGTGCCAGCAGCTCACAGGGGGCTGGGACAGATACGCAGTATTTT.

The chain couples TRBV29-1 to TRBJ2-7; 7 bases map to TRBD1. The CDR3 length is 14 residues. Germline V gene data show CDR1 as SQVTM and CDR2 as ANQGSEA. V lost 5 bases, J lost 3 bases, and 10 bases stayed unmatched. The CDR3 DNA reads TGCAGCGTTTTACTCCGGGACAGCCGCTACGAGCAGTACTTC. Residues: CSVLLRDSRYEQYF.

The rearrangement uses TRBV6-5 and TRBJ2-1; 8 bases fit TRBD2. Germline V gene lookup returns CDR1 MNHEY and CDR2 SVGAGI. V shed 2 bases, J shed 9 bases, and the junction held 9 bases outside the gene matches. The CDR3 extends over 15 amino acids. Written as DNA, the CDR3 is TGTGCCAGCAGTTACCCGCGGGGGGTCGCCAGTGAGCAGTTCTTC. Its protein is CASSYPRGVASEQFF.

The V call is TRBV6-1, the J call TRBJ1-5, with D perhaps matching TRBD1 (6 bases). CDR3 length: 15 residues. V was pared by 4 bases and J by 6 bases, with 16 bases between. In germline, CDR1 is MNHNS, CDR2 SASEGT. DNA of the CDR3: TGTGCCAGCAGTGGGCCCCCAGGGGCTGGTCAGCCCCAGCATTTT. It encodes CASSGPPGAGQPQHF.

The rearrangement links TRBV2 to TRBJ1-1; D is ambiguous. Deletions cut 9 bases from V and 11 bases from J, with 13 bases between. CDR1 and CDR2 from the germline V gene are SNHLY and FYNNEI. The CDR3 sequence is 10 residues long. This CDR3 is CASGAGYAFF. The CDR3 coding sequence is TGTGCCAGTGGTGCGGGGTATGCTTTCTTT.

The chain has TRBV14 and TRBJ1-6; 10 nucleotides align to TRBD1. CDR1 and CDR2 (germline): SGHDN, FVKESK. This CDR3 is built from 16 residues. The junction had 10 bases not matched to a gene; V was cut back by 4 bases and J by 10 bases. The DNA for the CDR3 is TGTGCCAGCAGCCTCCTGACAGGGGGCGACGGCTCACCCCTCCACTTT. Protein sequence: CASSLLTGGDGSPLHF.

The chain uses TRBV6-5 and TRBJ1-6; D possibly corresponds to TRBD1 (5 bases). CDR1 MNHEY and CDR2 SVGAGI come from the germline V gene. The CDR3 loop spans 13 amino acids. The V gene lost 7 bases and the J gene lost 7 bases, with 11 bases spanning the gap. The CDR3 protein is CASTLTENSPLHF. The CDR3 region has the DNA TGTGCCAGCACTCTGACAGAAAATTCACCCCTCCACTTT.

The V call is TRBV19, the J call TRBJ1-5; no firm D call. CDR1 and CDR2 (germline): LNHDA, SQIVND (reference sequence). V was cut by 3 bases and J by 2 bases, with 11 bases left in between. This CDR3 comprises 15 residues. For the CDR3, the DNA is TGTGCCAGTAGTATGGGATGGGAGGGCAATCAGCCCCAGCATTTT. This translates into CASSMGWEGNQPQHF.

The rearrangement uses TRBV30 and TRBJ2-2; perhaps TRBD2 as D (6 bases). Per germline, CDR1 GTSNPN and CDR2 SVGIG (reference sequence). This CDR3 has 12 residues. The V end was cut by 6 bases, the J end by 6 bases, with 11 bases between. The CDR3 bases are TGTGCCTGTGGGACTTCGGCCGGGGAGCTGTTTTTT. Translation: CACGTSAGELFF.

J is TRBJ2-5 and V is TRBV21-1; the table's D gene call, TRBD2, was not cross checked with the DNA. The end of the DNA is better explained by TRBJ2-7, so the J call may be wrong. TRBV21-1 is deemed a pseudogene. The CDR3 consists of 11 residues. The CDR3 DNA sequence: TGTGCCAGCAGCTGCCGGTACGAGCAGTACTTC. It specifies CASSCRYEQYF.

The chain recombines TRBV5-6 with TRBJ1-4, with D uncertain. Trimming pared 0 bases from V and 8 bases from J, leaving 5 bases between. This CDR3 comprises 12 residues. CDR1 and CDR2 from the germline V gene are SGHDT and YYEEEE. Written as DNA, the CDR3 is TGTGCCAGCAGCTTGGAACGGGAAAAACTGTTTTTT. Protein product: CASSLEREKLFF.

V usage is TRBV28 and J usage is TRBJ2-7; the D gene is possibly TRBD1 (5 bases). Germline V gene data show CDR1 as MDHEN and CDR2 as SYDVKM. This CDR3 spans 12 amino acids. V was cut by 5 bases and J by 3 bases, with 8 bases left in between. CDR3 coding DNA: TGTGCCAGCAGTGGACATTTCTACGAGCAGTACTTC. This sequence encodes CASSGHFYEQYF.

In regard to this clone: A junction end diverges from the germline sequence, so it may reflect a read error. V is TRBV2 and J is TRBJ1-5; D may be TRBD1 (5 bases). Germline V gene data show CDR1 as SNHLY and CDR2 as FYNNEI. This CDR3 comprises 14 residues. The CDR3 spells CASSPQGDNQPQNF. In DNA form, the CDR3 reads TGTGCCAGCAGCCCCCAGGGTGACAATCAGCCCCAGAATTTT.

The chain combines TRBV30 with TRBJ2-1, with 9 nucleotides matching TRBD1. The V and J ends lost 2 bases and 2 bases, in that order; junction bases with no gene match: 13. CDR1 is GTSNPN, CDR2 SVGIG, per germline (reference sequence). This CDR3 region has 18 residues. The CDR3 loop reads CAWSLTRTGEVAYNEQFF. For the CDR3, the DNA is TGTGCCTGGAGTCTCACCCGGACAGGGGAAGTAGCCTACAATGAGCAGTTCTTC.

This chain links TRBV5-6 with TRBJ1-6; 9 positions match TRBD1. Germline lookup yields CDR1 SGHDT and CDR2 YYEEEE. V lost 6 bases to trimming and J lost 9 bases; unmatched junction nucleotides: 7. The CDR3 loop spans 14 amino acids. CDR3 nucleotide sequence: TGTGCCAGCACCCGTGGACAGGGGCCTTCACCCCTCCACTTT. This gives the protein CASTRGQGPSPLHF.

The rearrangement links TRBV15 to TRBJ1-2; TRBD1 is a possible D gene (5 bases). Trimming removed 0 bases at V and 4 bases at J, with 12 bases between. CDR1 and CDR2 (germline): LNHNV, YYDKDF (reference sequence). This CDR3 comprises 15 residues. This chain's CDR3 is CATSRDIDSSYGYTF. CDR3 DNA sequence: TGTGCCACCAGCAGAGATATTGACAGTTCCTATGGCTACACCTTC. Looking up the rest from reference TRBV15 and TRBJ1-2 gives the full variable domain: DAMVIQNPRYQVTQFGKPVTLSCSQTLNHNVMYWYQQKSSQAPKLLFHYYDKDFNNEADTPDNFQSRRPNTSFCFLDIRSPGLGDTAMYLCATSRDIDSSYGYTFGSGTRLTVV.

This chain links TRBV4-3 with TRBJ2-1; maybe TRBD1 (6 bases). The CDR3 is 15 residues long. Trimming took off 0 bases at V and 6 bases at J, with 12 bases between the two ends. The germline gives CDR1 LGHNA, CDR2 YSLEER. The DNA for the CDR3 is TGCGCCAGCAGCCAAGATATGGACAGCTCCAATGAGCAGTTCTTC. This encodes CASSQDMDSSNEQFF.

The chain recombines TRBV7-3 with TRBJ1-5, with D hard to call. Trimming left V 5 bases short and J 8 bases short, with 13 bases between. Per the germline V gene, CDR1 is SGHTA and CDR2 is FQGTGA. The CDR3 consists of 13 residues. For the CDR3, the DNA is TGTGCCAGCAGCCACAGCACCACGGAGCCCCAGCATTTT. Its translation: CASSHSTTEPQHF.

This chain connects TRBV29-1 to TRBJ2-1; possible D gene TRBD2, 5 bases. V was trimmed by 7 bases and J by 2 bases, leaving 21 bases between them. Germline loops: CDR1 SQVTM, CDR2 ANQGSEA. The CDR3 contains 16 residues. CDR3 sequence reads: CSAPSGGGSPYNEQFF. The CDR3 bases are TGCAGCGCCCCATCGGGCGGAGGAAGCCCCTACAATGAGCAGTTCTTC.

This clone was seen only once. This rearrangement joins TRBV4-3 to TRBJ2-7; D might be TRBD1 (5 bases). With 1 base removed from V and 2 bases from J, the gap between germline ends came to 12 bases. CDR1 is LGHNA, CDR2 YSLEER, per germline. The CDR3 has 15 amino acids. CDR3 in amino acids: CASSQVQQAAYEQYF. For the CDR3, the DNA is TGCGCCAGCAGCCAAGTGCAACAGGCCGCCTACGAGCAGTACTTC.

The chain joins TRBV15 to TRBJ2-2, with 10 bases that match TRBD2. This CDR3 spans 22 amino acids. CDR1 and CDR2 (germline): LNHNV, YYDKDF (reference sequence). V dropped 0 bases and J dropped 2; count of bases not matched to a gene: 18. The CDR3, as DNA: TGTGCCACCAGCAGAGATTTGGCACAGGCCGGAGGACTAGCGGCCAACACCGGGGAGCTGTTTTTT. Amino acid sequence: CATSRDLAQAGGLAANTGELFF.

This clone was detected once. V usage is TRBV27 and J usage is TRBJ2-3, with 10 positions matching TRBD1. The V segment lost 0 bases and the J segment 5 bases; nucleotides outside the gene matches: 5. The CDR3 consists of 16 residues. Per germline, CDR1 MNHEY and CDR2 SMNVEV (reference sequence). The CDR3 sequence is CASSLSRQGARDTQYF. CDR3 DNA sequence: TGTGCCAGCAGTTTATCGAGACAGGGGGCAAGAGATACGCAGTATTTT.

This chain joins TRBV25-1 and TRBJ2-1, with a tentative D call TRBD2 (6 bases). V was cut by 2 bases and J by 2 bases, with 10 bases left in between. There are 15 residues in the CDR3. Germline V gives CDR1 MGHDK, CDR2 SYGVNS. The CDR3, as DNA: TGTGCCAGCAGTGAAGTGCGCGGGGCCTACAATGAGCAGTTCTTC. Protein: CASSEVRGAYNEQFF.

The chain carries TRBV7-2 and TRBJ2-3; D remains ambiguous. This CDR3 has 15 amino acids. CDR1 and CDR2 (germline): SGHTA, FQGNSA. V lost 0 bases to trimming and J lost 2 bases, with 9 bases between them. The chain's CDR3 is CASSLAYTNTDTQYF. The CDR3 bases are TGTGCCAGCAGCTTAGCGTACACTAACACAGATACGCAGTATTTT.

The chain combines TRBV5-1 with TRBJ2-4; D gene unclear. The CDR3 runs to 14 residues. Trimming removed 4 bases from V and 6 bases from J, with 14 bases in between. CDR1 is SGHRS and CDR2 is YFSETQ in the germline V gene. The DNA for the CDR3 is TGCGCCAGCAGCGCGTCGAATCCCCCAAACATTCAGTACTTC. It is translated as CASSASNPPNIQYF.

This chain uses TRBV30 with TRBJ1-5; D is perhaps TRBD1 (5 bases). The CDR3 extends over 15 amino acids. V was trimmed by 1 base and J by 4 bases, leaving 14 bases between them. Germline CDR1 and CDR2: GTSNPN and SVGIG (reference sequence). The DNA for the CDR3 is TGTGCCTGGAGTGGTCCGGGGGGTTGGAATCAGCCCCAGCATTTT. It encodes CAWSGPGGWNQPQHF.

The chain's CDR3 is CASSPRLAHSYNEQFF. CDR3 in DNA: TGTGCCAGCAGCCCACGACTCGCCCACTCCTACAATGAGCAGTTCTTC. The V gene is TRBV7-6, the J gene TRBJ2-1; no clear D. V was clipped by 5 bases and J by 0 bases, with 14 bases between them. The CDR3 is 16 amino acids. Germline lookup yields CDR1 SGHVS and CDR2 FNYEAQ.

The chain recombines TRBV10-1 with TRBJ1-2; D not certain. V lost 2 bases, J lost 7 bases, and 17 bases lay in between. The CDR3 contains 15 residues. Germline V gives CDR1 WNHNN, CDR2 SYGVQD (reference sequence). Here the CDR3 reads CASSEPPRPPRGYTF. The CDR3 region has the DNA TGCGCCAGCAGTGAGCCCCCGCGGCCTCCCCGTGGCTACACCTTC.

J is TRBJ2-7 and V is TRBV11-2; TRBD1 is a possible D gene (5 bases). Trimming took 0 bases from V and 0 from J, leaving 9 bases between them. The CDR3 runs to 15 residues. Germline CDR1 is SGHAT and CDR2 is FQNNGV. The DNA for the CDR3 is TGTGCCAGCAGCTTAGATCAGGGTACCTCCTACGAGCAGTACTTC. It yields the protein CASSLDQGTSYEQYF. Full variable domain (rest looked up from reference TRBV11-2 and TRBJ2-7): EAGVAQSPRYKIIEKRQSVAFWCNPISGHATLYWYQQILGQGPKLLIQFQNNGVVDDSQLPKDRFSAERLKGVDSTLKIQPAKLEDSAVYLCASSLDQGTSYEQYFGPGTRLTVT.

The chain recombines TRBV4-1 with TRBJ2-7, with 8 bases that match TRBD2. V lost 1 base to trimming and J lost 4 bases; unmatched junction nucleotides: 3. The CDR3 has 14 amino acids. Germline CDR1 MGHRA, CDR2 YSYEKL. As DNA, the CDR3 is TGCGCCAGCAGCCAAGTCGGGAGGGCATACGAGCAGTACTTC. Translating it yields CASSQVGRAYEQYF.